These T cell receptor beta chains were read from a single sample in a study of blood T cell repertoires in COVID-19. Profiled with immunoSEQ multiplex PCR; TCRdb holds only in-frame clones, not every one. The table shows about 120,000 clones, with 75% to 90% occurring only once. What was sequenced was peripheral blood. The receptors here all came from a man between 65 and 85 years old with active or convalescent COVID-19. Each CDR3 is given without its conserved first and last residue. D genes are given only for firm matches. Part of the rows lack a size; the others show once, few, many or a class for expanded clones.

TRBV27	.	TRBJ1-6	TRBD1	12	ASRRQGDNSPLH
TRBV2	once	TRBJ2-7	.	9	ASSEPGEQY
TRBV11-2	.	TRBJ2-7	TRBD2	11	ASSLGGFYEQY
TRBV6-5	.	TRBJ1-2	TRBD1	13	ASSYSMDRADGYT
TRBV4-1	.	TRBJ2-1	TRBD2	16	ASSRMAGLAGEGNEQF
TRBV11-1	.	TRBJ2-5	.	13	ASSLRGSPSETQY
TRBV7-8	.	TRBJ2-3	TRBD1	13	ASKKRGQSTDTQY
TRBV7-8	.	TRBJ1-2	TRBD1	13	ASSLARAGGNGYT
TRBV2	.	TRBJ2-7	TRBD2	13	ASTVPSGSSYEQY
TRBV10-3	.	TRBJ2-7	.	12	ATSLGGFNYEQY
TRBV14	.	TRBJ1-5	.	13	ASSQGPGSNQPQH
TRBV18	.	TRBJ1-1	TRBD1	11	ASSPGTGTEAF
TRBV4-2	many	TRBJ2-1	TRBD2	13	ASSQEREPYNEQF
TRBV5-1	.	TRBJ2-7	TRBD2	11	ASSGTSSDEQY
TRBV6-2/TRBV6-3	.	TRBJ2-1	.	11	ASSRTSGREQF
TRBV27	.	TRBJ1-2	.	11	ASSLGRAYGYT
TRBV4-1	once	TRBJ2-1	TRBD2	16	ASSQDIRWRRGYNEQF
TRBV5-1	.	TRBJ2-7	.	12	ASSLAVNSYEQY
TRBV7-2	.	TRBJ2-6	.	13	ASSPTGSGANVLT
TRBV5-1	.	TRBJ1-6	.	13	ASSLGDSTNSPLH